The clone carrying this TCR delta chain was counted between two and nine times. A far larger clone lies a single base away; this is likely a read error. This sample was taken from a study of gamma-delta T cells after stem cell transplantation. TCRdb reprocessed the RT-PCR reads using CATT. The sample has about 1,600 delta-chain clones; around 7.7% are singletons. The clonotype was recovered from a human donor. It is not recorded whose cells these are; they may come from a transplant donor. Input material: gamma-delta T cells.

The CDR3, as DNA: TGTGCCTGTGACCCCATTCCCGAGGCTGGGGGATACGCAGGTCAGGGGTACACCGATAAACTCATCTTT. Its protein product is CACDPIPEAGGYAGQGYTDKLIF. The chain has TRDV2 and TRDJ1; 12 bases agree with TRDD3. The CDR3 totals 23 residues. After removal of 3 bases from V and 0 bases from J, the junction contained 25 bases not matched to a gene. The germline V gene has CDR1 GEAIGNYY and CDR2 EKD.